What follows is one T cell receptor beta chain and its context. Assay used: immunoSEQ multiplex PCR; TCRdb lists only in-frame clones, some missing. The sample lists more than 40,000 clones; nearly 90% were seen once. The ends lost 4 bases at V and 11 bases at J; junction bases unmatched: 10. The CDR3 has 13 amino acids. In germline, CDR1 is SGHTA, CDR2 FQGNSA. The record originates from a study of blood T cell repertoires in COVID-19. Turning to the study itself: PBMCs, B-cell-depleted T cells, or T cells were the source of the cDNA or gDNA that made up the material.

The clonotype comes from a man aged 55 to 70 with acute or convalescent COVID-19. The chain is built from TRBV7-2 and TRBJ1-2, with 7 bases lining up with TRBD1. Sequencing was done on a sample of peripheral blood. The CDR3 loop reads CASSSRQGASYTF. CDR3 nucleotide sequence: TGTGCCAGCAGCTCCAGACAGGGTGCCTCTTACACCTTC.